A few counts support the clone carrying this T cell receptor (beta chain). Its antigen is as yet unknown. This record belongs to a study of graft-versus-host responses after intestinal transplantation. The overall study: Recipients were given multivisceral, liver-intestinal, or isolated intestinal transplants. Anti-thymocyte globulin induction preceded about three years of tacrolimus and steroid maintenance in all recipients. General study results and limits: Some patients had graft-donor T cell macrochimerism. In their allografts, the ratios of graft-versus-host to host-versus-graft T cell clones were high.

Germline assignment: CDR1 SNHLY and CDR2 FYNNEI. The CDR3 spans 17 residues. The V end was cut by 10 bases, the J end by 0 bases, with 19 bases between. Generated by immunoSEQ multiplex PCR, the TCRdb table keeps only in-frame clones and is missing some. This sample yields about 85,000 clones, of which less than 95% are seen a single time; around 7.6% belongs to the top ten. The chain employs TRBV2 and TRBJ1-6, with a tentative D call TRBD1 (5 bases). The receptor was isolated from a human donor who was the organ donor for an intestinal transplant. This material consisted of unstimulated CD8+ T cells sorted from spleen or lymph node cells, taken before transplant. CDR3 nucleotides: TGTGCCACCAACAGTGAGGGGCCCAGCTCCTATAATTCACCCCTCCACTTT. This sequence encodes CATNSEGPSSYNSPLHF.